This T cell receptor beta chain came from a study of regulatory T cells in long-lasting Graves disease. Notes on the study in general: It was in persistent disease that TRBV28, TRBJ1-2 and TRBJ2-5 were favored.

This CDR3 is built from 16 residues. Germline V gene sequence: CDR1 MDHEN, CDR2 SYDVKM. Trimming cost V 2 bases and J 0 bases, with 12 bases left between them. Arm-PCR with iRepertoire HTBI primers amplified the CDR3 regions for these TCR beta libraries. TCRdb reprocessed the multiplex PCR reads via MiXCR and lists one record per CDR3 protein. The data show more than 300,000 distinct CDR3 sequences, 16% seen once. This clonotype showed up many times. Its target is unknown. Time point indicated: newly diagnosed GD, antithyroid drugs for less than 3 months. Researchers made the TCR library from RNA that was extracted from PBMCs. The sample was also linked to a second study, of T cells in Graves' hyperthyroidism and ophthalmopathy.

Sample: peripheral blood mononuclear cells (PBMCs), taken at new diagnosis, from a patient treated with antithyroid drugs. This TCR came from a woman aged 18 to 35 with Graves disease. The chain combines TRBV28 with TRBJ2-3; tentatively, D is TRBD1 or TRBD2 (5 bases each). The CDR3: CASSLGGFRSTDTQYF. CDR3 nucleotide sequence: TGTGCCAGCAGTTTAGGGGGTTTCAGGAGCACAGATACGCAGTATTTT.